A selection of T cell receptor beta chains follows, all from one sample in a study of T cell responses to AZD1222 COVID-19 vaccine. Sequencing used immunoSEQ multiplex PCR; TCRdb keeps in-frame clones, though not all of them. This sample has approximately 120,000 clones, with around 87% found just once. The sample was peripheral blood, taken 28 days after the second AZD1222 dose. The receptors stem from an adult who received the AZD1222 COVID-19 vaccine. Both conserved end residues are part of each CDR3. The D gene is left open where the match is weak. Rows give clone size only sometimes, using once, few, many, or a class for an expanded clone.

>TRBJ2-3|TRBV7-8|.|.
CASSRPSTDTQYF
TGTGCCAGCAGCCGACCCTCCACAGATACGCAGTATTTT
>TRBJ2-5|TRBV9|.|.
CASSVVGETQYF
TGTGCCAGCAGCGTAGTAGGGGAGACCCAGTACTTC
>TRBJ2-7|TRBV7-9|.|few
CASSRSGTSSYEQYF
TGTGCCAGCAGCCGTTCCGGGACAAGCTCCTACGAGCAGTACTTC
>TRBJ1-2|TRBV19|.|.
CASKAPIQGGRGGYTF
TGTGCCAGTAAGGCCCCTATACAGGGTGGAAGAGGAGGCTACACCTTC
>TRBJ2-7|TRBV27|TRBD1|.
CASSLTGQEYEQYF
TGTGCCAGCAGTCTAACGGGACAGGAATACGAGCAGTACTTC
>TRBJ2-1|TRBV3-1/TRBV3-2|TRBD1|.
CASSSRTGGEDEQFF
TGTGCCAGCAGCTCCCGGACAGGGGGCGAGGATGAGCAGTTCTTC
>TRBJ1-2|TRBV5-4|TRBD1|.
CASSYTGTGAGYTF
TGTGCCAGCAGCTATACCGGGACAGGAGCCGGCTACACCTTC
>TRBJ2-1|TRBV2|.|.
CASIPWRPLRDEQFF
TGTGCCAGCATCCCCTGGCGTCCCCTCAGGGATGAGCAGTTCTTC
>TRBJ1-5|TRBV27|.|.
CASSLSVGAVNQPQHF
TGTGCCAGCAGTTTATCGGTGGGGGCTGTCAATCAGCCCCAGCATTTT
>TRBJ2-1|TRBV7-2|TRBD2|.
CASSPRSGGYNEQFF
TGTGCCAGCAGCCCGAGGAGCGGGGGTTACAATGAGCAGTTCTTC
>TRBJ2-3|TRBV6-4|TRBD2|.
CASSDSPGGASPTDTQYF
TGTGCCAGCAGTGACTCTCCGGGGGGGGCCTCCCCCACAGATACGCAGTATTTT
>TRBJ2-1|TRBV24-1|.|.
CATSDSTASSYNEQFF
TGTGCCACCAGTGATTCAACAGCGAGCTCCTACAATGAGCAGTTCTTC
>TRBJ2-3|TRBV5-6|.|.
CASSFPVESSRADTQYF
TGTGCCAGCAGCTTCCCTGTTGAAAGTTCGAGGGCAGATACGCAGTATTTT
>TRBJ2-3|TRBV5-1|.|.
CASSYDTDTQYF
TGCGCCAGCAGCTACGACACAGATACGCAGTATTTT
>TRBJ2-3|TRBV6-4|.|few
CASSDSIATSTDTQYF
TGTGCCAGCAGTGACTCGATAGCAACTAGCACAGATACGCAGTATTTT
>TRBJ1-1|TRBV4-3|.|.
CASSQDRPGENTEAFF
TGCGCCAGCAGCCAAGATCGCCCCGGGGAGAACACTGAAGCTTTCTTT
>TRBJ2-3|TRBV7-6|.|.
CASSLAPLAADTQYF
TGTGCCAGCAGCTTAGCCCCGCTAGCAGCAGATACGCAGTATTTT
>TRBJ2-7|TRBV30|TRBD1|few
CAWSPTGQGGEQYF
TGTGCCTGGAGCCCCACGGGACAGGGAGGCGAGCAGTACTTC
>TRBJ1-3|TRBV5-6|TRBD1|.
CASSRTGLLGNTIYF
TGTGCCAGCAGCCGGACAGGGTTACTTGGAAACACCATATATTTT
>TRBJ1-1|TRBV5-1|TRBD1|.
CASSSFPGTDTEAFF
TGCGCCAGCAGCTCGTTTCCGGGGACAGATACTGAAGCTTTCTTT
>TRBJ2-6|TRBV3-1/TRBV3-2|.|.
CASSQDGGSGANVLTF
TGTGCCAGCAGCCAGGATGGGGGCTCTGGGGCCAACGTCCTGACTTTC
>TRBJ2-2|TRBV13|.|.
CASSPGGLSTGELFF
TGTGCCAGCAGCCCGGGGGGCTTGAGCACCGGGGAGCTGTTTTTT
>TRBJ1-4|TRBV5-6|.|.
CASSSTTAVGEKLFF
TGTGCCAGCAGCTCTACCACGGCCGTCGGTGAAAAACTGTTTTTT
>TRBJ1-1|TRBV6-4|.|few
CASSDWVGTEAFF
TGTGCCAGCAGTGACTGGGTAGGAACTGAAGCTTTCTTT
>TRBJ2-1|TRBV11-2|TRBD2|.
CASSLTSGSPQSEQFF
TGTGCCAGCAGCTTGACTAGCGGGAGCCCTCAGTCTGAGCAGTTCTTC
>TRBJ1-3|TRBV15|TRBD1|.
CATSPGTGISGNTIYF
TGTGCCACCAGCCCCGGGACAGGGATTTCTGGAAACACCATATATTTT
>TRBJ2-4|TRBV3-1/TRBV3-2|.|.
CASSPDLVAKNIQYF
TGTGCCAGCAGCCCGGACCTAGTCGCCAAAAACATTCAGTACTTC
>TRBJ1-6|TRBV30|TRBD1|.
CACRTGASYNSPLHF
TGTGCCTGTCGGACAGGGGCAAGCTATAATTCACCCCTCCACTTT
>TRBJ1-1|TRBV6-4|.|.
CASSVGSGTEAFF
TGTGCCAGCAGTGTCGGGTCCGGCACTGAAGCTTTCTTT
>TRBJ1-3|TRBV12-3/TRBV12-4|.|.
CASSLSPLTIYF
TGTGCCAGCAGTTTGAGCCCCCTAACCATATATTTT
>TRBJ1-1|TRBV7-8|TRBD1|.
CASSERQGYTEAFF
TGTGCCAGCAGCGAAAGACAGGGTTACACTGAAGCTTTCTTT
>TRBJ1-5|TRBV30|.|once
CAWNDGGVSNQPQHF
TGTGCCTGGAACGATGGAGGGGTGAGCAATCAGCCCCAGCATTTT
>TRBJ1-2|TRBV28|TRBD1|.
CASSFTGVASNGYTF
TGTGCCAGCAGTTTTACAGGGGTCGCGTCCAATGGCTACACCTTC
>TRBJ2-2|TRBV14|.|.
CASSQLTGTYTGELFF
TGTGCCAGCAGCCAACTAACAGGGACATACACCGGGGAGCTGTTTTTT
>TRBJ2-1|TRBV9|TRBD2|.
CASSDTSGGDYNEQFF
TGTGCCAGCAGCGACACTAGCGGGGGGGACTACAATGAGCAGTTCTTC
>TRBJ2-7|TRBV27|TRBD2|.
CASSLGAGTKQQYF
TGTGCCAGCAGTTTAGGGGCCGGGACTAAACAGCAGTACTTC
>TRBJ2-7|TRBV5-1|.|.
CASSSVTDEPYEQYF
TGCGCCAGCAGCTCAGTGACAGATGAACCCTACGAGCAGTACTTC
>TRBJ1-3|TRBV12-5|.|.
CASGLGEGRNTIYF
TGTGCTAGTGGTTTGGGGGAAGGGCGGAACACCATATATTTT
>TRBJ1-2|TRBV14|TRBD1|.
CASSRDRGTTNYGYTF
TGTGCCAGCAGCCGGGACAGGGGGACTACTAACTATGGCTACACCTTC
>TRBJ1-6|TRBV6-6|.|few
CASSYGTNYNSPLHF
TGTGCCAGCAGTTACGGGACCAATTATAATTCACCCCTCCACTTT
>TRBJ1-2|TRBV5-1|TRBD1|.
CASSPRTGGGLSYGYTF
TGCGCCAGCAGCCCGAGGACAGGGGGCGGTTTATCCTATGGCTACACCTTC
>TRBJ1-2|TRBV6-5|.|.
CASWGLGYGYTF
TGTGCCAGTTGGGGGCTAGGCTATGGCTACACCTTC
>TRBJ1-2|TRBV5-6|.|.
CASSLDRFNYGYTF
TGTGCCAGCAGCCTTGACAGATTTAACTATGGCTACACCTTC
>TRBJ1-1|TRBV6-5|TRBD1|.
CASSLTGPEAFF
TGTGCCAGCAGCTTGACAGGGCCTGAAGCTTTCTTT
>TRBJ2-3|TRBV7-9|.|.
CASSLLGSTDTQYF
TGTGCCAGCAGCTTACTGGGGAGCACAGATACGCAGTATTTT
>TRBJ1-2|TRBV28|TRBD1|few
CASTRGGTVNYGYTF
TGTGCCAGCACCCGTGGCGGGACAGTAAACTATGGCTACACCTTC
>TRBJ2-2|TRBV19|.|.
CASSIWGNTGELFF
TGTGCCAGTAGTATATGGGGGAACACCGGGGAGCTGTTTTTT
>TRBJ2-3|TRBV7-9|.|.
CASSLTSPARGGPDTQYF
TGTGCCAGCAGCTTAACCTCCCCCGCGAGGGGGGGCCCCGATACGCAGTATTTT
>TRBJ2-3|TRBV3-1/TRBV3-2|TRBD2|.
CASSLRLAASTDTQYF
TGTGCCAGCAGCCTCCGACTAGCGGCTAGCACAGATACGCAGTATTTT
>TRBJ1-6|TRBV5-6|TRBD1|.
CASRDGTEYSPLHF
TGTGCCAGCAGGGATGGGACAGAGTATTCACCCCTCCACTTT
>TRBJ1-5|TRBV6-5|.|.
CASSYSPVNSNQPQHF
TGTGCCAGCAGTTACTCTCCGGTTAATAGCAATCAGCCCCAGCATTTT
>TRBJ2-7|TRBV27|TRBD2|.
CASSLGTRGLKEQYF
TGTGCCAGCAGTTTGGGGACTAGGGGCCTTAAAGAGCAGTACTTC
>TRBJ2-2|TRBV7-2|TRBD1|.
CASSLVGQGTGELFF
TGTGCCAGCAGCTTAGTGGGACAGGGCACCGGGGAGCTGTTTTTT
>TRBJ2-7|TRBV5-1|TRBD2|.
CASSQRAGGPYEQYF
TGCGCCAGCAGCCAAAGAGCGGGAGGGCCCTACGAGCAGTACTTC
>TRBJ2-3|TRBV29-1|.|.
CSVAIQGFRDTQYF
TGCAGCGTTGCTATACAGGGTTTCCGAGATACGCAGTATTTT